The T cell receptor beta chain described here comes from a study of cytomegalovirus exposure and HLA in healthy donors. General study points: Association with HLA alleles at 0.05 false discovery rate was found for 16,951 TCR beta sequences in a later analysis. By HLA locus, TCR association rates varied in a later analysis, with DRB1 showing the most and HLA-C the fewest. Rare sequences made up most TCRs, while some public TCRs were found in many donors. Reportedly, cytomegalovirus status was diagnosed with high sensitivity and specificity.

V lost 8 bases and J lost 7; bases outside the gene matches: 10. CDR1 and CDR2 (germline): MNHEY, SMNVEV (reference sequence). The CDR3 covers 13 residues. Primers for the PCR totalled 60 Vbeta and 13 Jbeta. Generated by immunoSEQ multiplex PCR, the TCRdb table keeps only in-frame clones and is missing some. The sample yields roughly 250,000 clones, roughly 80% seen once. A word on this clone: Its antigen is as yet unknown.

Sequencing was performed on PBMCs. The chain couples TRBV27 to TRBJ2-7; 8 bases line up with TRBD1. The sequence came from a girl aged 2-10 years in good health and CMV-seronegative. This CDR3 is CASRQGTRGEQYF. As DNA, the CDR3 is TGTGCCAGCCGACAGGGGACGAGGGGGGAGCAGTACTTC.